The T cell receptor (beta chain) described here comes from a study of response to subunit inactivated influenza vaccine (dated by TCRdb to the late 2010s). For context, the study as a whole: Deep quantitative T cell receptor repertoire profiling was used in the study to track responses to a trivalent subunit inactivated influenza vaccine.

Library preparation was by RT-PCR. Sequencing was performed on an Illumina HiSeq 2500. In-frame beta chains were kept once TCRdb had trimmed the public reads at Q25 with fastp and called clones with MiXCR. Merged by CDR3 protein, the rows form single entries marked with the most common genes and DNA. The sample has 500,000 or so distinct CDR3 sequences on record, about 17% of them singletons. The ten largest clonotypes hold 3% to 3.5% of the sample. What the research found in general, with its limitations: The authors suggested that each seasonal influenza vaccination may recruit only a limited number of new T cells.

Taken from cysteine to phenylalanine, the CDR3 has 15 residues. The read is trimmed to its CDR3 DNA, 45 bases read in frame from base 1. The germline V gene specifies MDHEN as CDR1 and SYDVKM as CDR2. Between the V and J ends, shortened by 6 bases and 1 base respectively, the junction contains 14 bases. Notes on this clonotype: The antigen it binds to is not known. The sample holds no much larger clone one base away, and base qualities are not on file.

The source is a man in his fifties or sixties who received an inactivated influenza vaccine. Donor details come from another sample of the same person, matched by shared clones. The chain was built from TRBV28 and TRBJ2-3; no D gene call is confident. Material: CD4+ T cells sorted from PBMCs, obtained about 23 months after vaccination. The DNA sequence is TGTGCCAGCAGCTCCCAATCATCAGGCACAGATACGCAGTATTTT. This gives the protein CASSSQSSGTDTQYF.